This TCR beta chain was captured by sequencing in a study of CD8 T cells in ankylosing spondylitis. Germline V gives CDR1 MNHEY, CDR2 SVGEGT. Trimming stripped 5 bases from V and 5 bases from J, with 18 bases between. The CDR3 has 15 amino acids. About this clonotype: Its target is not known.

TCRdb ran MiXCR on the 5' RACE reads and lists one entry per CDR3 protein. In the table there are about 700,000 distinct CDR3 sequences, 15% to 20% of which are singletons. General observations from the study: Characteristic of ankylosing spondylitis blood, it appeared, was a TCR beta motif comprising fewer than 10 highly homologous variants.

The chain joins TRBV6-2 or TRBV6-3 to TRBJ2-5; tentative D call: TRBD2 (5 bases). The sequence derives from a male donor with ankylosing spondylitis. The sequenced sample consisted of blood, either unsorted or a sorted T cell fraction (not recorded which). CDR3 loop: CASSLQRVGSETQYF. DNA for the CDR3: TGTGCCAGCAGTCTTCAGAGGGTCGGGTCGGAGACCCAGTACTTC.